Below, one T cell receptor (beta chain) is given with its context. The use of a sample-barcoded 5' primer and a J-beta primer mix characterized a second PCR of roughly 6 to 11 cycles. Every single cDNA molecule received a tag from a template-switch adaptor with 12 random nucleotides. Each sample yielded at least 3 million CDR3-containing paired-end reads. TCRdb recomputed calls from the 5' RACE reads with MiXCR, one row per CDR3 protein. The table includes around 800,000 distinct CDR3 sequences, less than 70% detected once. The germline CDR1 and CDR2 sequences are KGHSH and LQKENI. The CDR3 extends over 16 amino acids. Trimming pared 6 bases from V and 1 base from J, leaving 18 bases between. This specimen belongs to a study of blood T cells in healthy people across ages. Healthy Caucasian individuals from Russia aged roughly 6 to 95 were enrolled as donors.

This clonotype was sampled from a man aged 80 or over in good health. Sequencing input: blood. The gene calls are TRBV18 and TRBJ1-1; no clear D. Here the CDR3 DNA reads TGTGCCAGCTCCCCCCTCGAGCCGACGACGAACACTGAAGCTTTCTTT. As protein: CASSPLEPTTNTEAFF.